Below are 7 T cell receptor beta chains sequenced from a single sample in a study of blood T cell repertoires in COVID-19. Clones were sequenced by immunoSEQ multiplex PCR, and TCRdb holds only the in-frame ones, with some missing. The table records tens of thousands of clones, approximately 89% of them present only once. Sequencing was carried out using peripheral blood. The source of these receptors is a man over 45 with active COVID-19.

CDR3 nucleotide sequence: TGTGCCAGCAGAGCCGGACAGGGGTACCAAGAGACCCAGTACTTC. This codes for CASRAGQGYQETQYF. The rearrangement uses TRBV6-5 and TRBJ2-5, with TRBD1 identical over 9 bases. From germline, CDR1 is MNHEY and CDR2 SVGAGI. V trimming: 6 bases; J trimming: 0 bases; junction bases outside the gene matches: 5. This CDR3 contains 15 residues.

The chain links TRBV21-1 to TRBJ1-2; the table names TRBD1, a call not compared with the DNA. TRBV21-1 is tagged as a pseudogene. This CDR3 is built from 15 residues. CDR3 in amino acids: CASSTATGALYGYTF. CDR3 DNA sequence: TGTGCCAGCAGCACCGCGACAGGGGCCCTATATGGCTACACCTTC.

The V and J genes are TRBV24-1 and TRBJ2-5; TRBD1 agrees at 9 bases. The CDR3 has 16 amino acids. CDR1 and CDR2 (germline): KGHDR, SFDVKD. J lost 2 bases, V lost 1 base, and 4 bases had no gene match. CDR3 amino acids: CATSDFKTGGQETQYF. CDR3 in DNA: TGTGCCACCAGTGATTTTAAGACAGGGGGACAAGAGACCCAGTACTTC.

The rearrangement joins TRBV2 to TRBJ1-1; 10 nucleotides match TRBD1. Germline V gives CDR1 SNHLY, CDR2 FYNNEI. The CDR3 is made up of 16 amino acids. Trimming cost V 6 bases and J 10 bases; bases outside gene matches: 17. The CDR3 here is CASRGDPGTGVSGAFF. CDR3 coding DNA: TGTGCCAGCAGAGGAGACCCCGGGACAGGGGTCTCTGGAGCTTTCTTT.

The CDR3 sequence: CASSYGRGGNYGYTF. CDR3 nucleotides: TGTGCCAGCAGTTACGGACGGGGGGGTAACTATGGCTACACCTTC. The genes are TRBV6-5 and TRBJ1-2, with a possible D match to TRBD1 (5 bases). Trimming cost V 2 bases and J 1 base, with 11 bases left between them. The CDR3 totals 15 residues. Germline V gene data show CDR1 as MNHEY and CDR2 as SVGAGI.

This rearrangement joins TRBV4-3 to TRBJ1-4; 8 bases are shared with TRBD1. Trimming removed 0 bases from V and 6 bases from J; junction bases left unmatched: 18. Per the germline V gene, CDR1 is LGHNA and CDR2 is YSLEER. The CDR3 runs 20 residues. The CDR3 protein is CASSQDAAQGVSGQDEKLFF. CDR3 coding DNA: TGCGCCAGCAGCCAAGATGCGGCACAGGGGGTGTCAGGACAGGATGAAAAACTGTTTTTT.

In this sample, this clone turned up once. The V gene is TRBV4-1, the J gene TRBJ2-2; no definite D call. V was cut by 1 base and J by 3 bases, with 6 bases left in between. Germline V gene lookup returns CDR1 MGHRA and CDR2 YSYEKL. The length of the CDR3 is 14 residues. CDR3 protein: CASSQGLDTGELFF. CDR3 nucleotide sequence: TGCGCCAGCAGCCAAGGTCTCGACACCGGGGAGCTGTTTTTT.